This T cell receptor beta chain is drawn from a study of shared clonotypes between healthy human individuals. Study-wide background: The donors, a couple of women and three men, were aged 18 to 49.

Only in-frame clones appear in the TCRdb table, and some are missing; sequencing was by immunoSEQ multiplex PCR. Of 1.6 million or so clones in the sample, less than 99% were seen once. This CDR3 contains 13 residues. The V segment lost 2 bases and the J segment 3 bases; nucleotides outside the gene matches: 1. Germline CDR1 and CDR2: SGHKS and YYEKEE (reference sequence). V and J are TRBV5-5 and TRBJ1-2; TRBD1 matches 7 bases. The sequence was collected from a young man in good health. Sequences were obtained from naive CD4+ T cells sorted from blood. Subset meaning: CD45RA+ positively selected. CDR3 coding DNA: TGTGCCAGCAGCTTCGGGACAGACTATGGCTACACCTTC. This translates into CASSFGTDYGYTF.